Below, 10 T cell receptor beta chains from the same sample are listed, as sequenced in a study of blood T cell repertoires in COVID-19. Sequencing used immunoSEQ multiplex PCR; TCRdb keeps in-frame clones, though not all of them. The table records some 150,000 clones, roughly 88% of them present only once. Source material: PBMCs or T cells enriched from blood (not recorded which). These receptors were taken from a woman aged 25 to 39 with acute COVID-19.

The chain has TRBV7-9 and TRBJ1-4, with 7 bases identical to TRBD1. The V gene's germline CDR1 is SEHNR and CDR2 FQNEAQ (reference sequence). CDR3 length: 14 residues. After removal of 3 bases from V and 4 bases from J, the junction contained 2 bases not matched to a gene. DNA of the CDR3: TGTGCCAGCAGCTTCGGGACAGATAATGAAAAACTGTTTTTT. It yields the protein CASSFGTDNEKLFF.

The genes are TRBV19 and TRBJ2-7; 9 bases match TRBD1. After removal of 7 bases from V and 2 bases from J, the junction contained 6 bases not matched to a gene. Germline V lookup: CDR1 LNHDA, CDR2 SQIVND (reference sequence). This CDR3 is 14 amino acids long. The CDR3: CASTPDRGTYEQYF. CDR3 DNA sequence: TGTGCCAGTACCCCGGACAGGGGTACCTACGAGCAGTACTTC.

The V and J genes are TRBV14 and TRBJ2-3; weak D call: TRBD1 (6 bases). The CDR3 length is 23 residues. Germline V gives CDR1 SGHDN, CDR2 FVKESK. The germline V and J ends were trimmed by 1 base and 5 bases, with 37 bases remaining between them. Written as DNA, the CDR3 is TGTGCCAGCAGCCAAGCTCCGGCATGGTTGGATCGGCAAAGGACAGATCATCGAGATACGCAGTATTTT. Protein sequence: CASSQAPAWLDRQRTDHRDTQYF.

The V call is TRBV6-4, the J call TRBJ2-3, with 10 bases fitting TRBD1. The germline V gene encodes CDR1 MRHNA and CDR2 SNTAGT. V lost 6 bases and J lost 5; bases outside the gene matches: 8. The CDR3 totals 15 residues. The DNA for the CDR3 is TGTGCCAGCAGCGCCGGGACAGGGGAGGGAGATACGCAGTATTTT. Translated: CASSAGTGEGDTQYF.

The chain combines TRBV14 with TRBJ2-3; D gene uncertain. The CDR3 is 16 amino acids. Deletions cut 4 bases from V and 4 bases from J, with 18 bases between. Germline values: CDR1 SGHDN, CDR2 FVKESK. CDR3 sequence (DNA): TGTGCCAGCAGCCTACGTTTCTCGGTTCAGGCAGATACGCAGTATTTT. Protein: CASSLRFSVQADTQYF.

The rearrangement links TRBV11-2 to TRBJ2-7, with 8 positions matching TRBD1. Trimming took 1 base from V and 0 from J; bases not matched to a gene: 2. The germline V gene encodes CDR1 SGHAT and CDR2 FQNNGV. The CDR3 is 15 amino acids. The CDR3 DNA follows: TGTGCCAGCAGCTTAGGGACAGGGTACTCCTACGAGCAGTACTTC. It specifies CASSLGTGYSYEQYF. The full variable domain, completed using reference TRBV11-2 and TRBJ2-7, is EAGVAQSPRYKIIEKRQSVAFWCNPISGHATLYWYQQILGQGPKLLIQFQNNGVVDDSQLPKDRFSAERLKGVDSTLKIQPAKLEDSAVYLCASSLGTGYSYEQYFGPGTRLTVT.

The rearrangement uses TRBV6-1 and TRBJ1-2, with D unclear. V dropped 3 bases and J dropped 7 bases, with 12 bases sitting between them. The CDR3 is made up of 13 amino acids. CDR1 is MNHNS and CDR2 is SASEGT in the germline V gene. The CDR3, as DNA: TGTGCCAGCAGTGACGGGGTTTTAGGTGGCTACACCTTC. It is translated as CASSDGVLGGYTF.

The genes are TRBV2 and TRBJ2-1; 11 bases are shared with TRBD2. V gave up 6 bases and J gave up 8 bases; unmatched junction bases: 12. Germline V lookup: CDR1 SNHLY, CDR2 FYNNEI. The CDR3 loop spans 16 amino acids. CDR3 region: CASSEPRSGRADEQFF. CDR3 bases: TGTGCCAGCAGCGAGCCACGTAGCGGGAGGGCCGATGAGCAGTTCTTC.

The rearrangement uses TRBV23-1 and TRBJ2-1; no definite D call. TRBV23-1 is identified as an open reading frame with a role that is uncertain. With 0 bases removed from V and 0 bases from J, the gap between germline ends came to 15 bases. The CDR3 extends over 18 amino acids. Here the CDR3 reads CASSQSIGPIGSYNEQFF. The CDR3 DNA follows: TGCGCCAGCAGTCAATCTATTGGGCCAATCGGCTCCTACAATGAGCAGTTCTTC.

This rearrangement joins TRBV3-1 (or the pseudogene TRBV3-2) to TRBJ1-3; D gene unclear. CDR1 LGHDT and CDR2 YNNKEL come from the germline V gene (reference sequence). The CDR3 has 14 amino acids. Trimming left V 1 base short and J 4 bases short, with 8 bases between. CDR3 in DNA: TGTGCCAGCAGCCAAGCACAGTCAGGAAACACCATATATTTT. It codes for CASSQAQSGNTIYF.